This T cell receptor beta chain was obtained from a study of control samples from healthy donors and cancer patients. Some clones are missing from TCRdb's copy, which holds only in-frame ones; the method was immunoSEQ multiplex PCR. The sample consists of about 140,000 clones, approximately 94% of them appearing once. This clone occurred a few times. The clonotype comes from a man aged 40-49 years in good health. Sequencing was done on a sample of blood.

The CDR3, as DNA: TGTGCCAGCAGCTTAGGCCCAGGGGTTAACTATGGCTACACCTTC. Its translation is CASSLGPGVNYGYTF. The chain uses TRBV7-2 and TRBJ1-2, with a tentative D call TRBD1 (6 bases). V lost 1 base and J lost 1, with 10 bases in between. The CDR3 runs 15 residues. From germline, CDR1 is SGHTA and CDR2 FQGNSA. Filled out from reference TRBV7-2 and TRBJ1-2, the complete variable domain reads GAGVSQSPSNKVTEKGKDVELRCDPISGHTALYWYRQSLGQGLEFLIYFQGNSAPDKSGLPSDRFSAERTGGSVSTLTIQRTQQEDSAVYLCASSLGPGVNYGYTFGSGTRLTVV.